The entry below gives a single T cell receptor beta chain sequence along with its context. As yet, its antigen is unknown. Each single cDNA molecule received a unique molecular identifier. TCRdb reprocessed the 5' RACE reads with MiXCR, giving one entry per CDR3 protein. The sample shows under 85,000 distinct CDR3 sequences, 11% to 15% of them seen only once. Germline V gene lookup returns CDR1 SGHAT and CDR2 FQDESV (reference sequence). V lost 3 bases to trimming and J lost 6 bases, with 10 bases between them. This CDR3 spans 13 amino acids. This sample is part of a study of early T cells in non-severe SARS-CoV-2 infection. Study overall: Alpha and beta chains were unpaired, from unsorted whole-blood bulk RNA.

The study's findings and limits: Matches to VDJdb favored anti-spike CD8 responses and missed private and CD4 specificities.

The material sequenced was whole blood. The J gene is TRBJ2-3, the V gene TRBV11-1; D unresolved. The sequence was obtained from an adult who was a healthcare worker with PCR-confirmed SARS-CoV-2 infection or an uninfected control (not recorded which). The CDR3 here is CASSLSTRDTQYF. In DNA, the CDR3 is TGTGCCAGCAGCTTGTCCACACGCGATACGCAGTATTTT.